This T cell receptor (beta chain) was captured by sequencing in a study of blood T cell repertoires in COVID-19. Across the whole study: In each case, the material was cDNA or gDNA derived from T cells, B-cell-depleted T cells, or PBMCs.

Original data processing: Amplification with reference gene primers provided the estimates of nucleated cell counts. The protocol was immunoSEQ multiplex PCR, while the TCRdb copy is restricted to in-frame clones and leaves out a portion. That table furnishes V, J and clone size, whereas the DNA furnished D and trimming. The sample holds about 220,000 clones; 75% to 85% are singletons and the top ten take about 9.7%. Germline CDR1 and CDR2: SGDLS and YYNGEE. The CDR3 consists of 14 residues. Trimming took 0 bases from V and 8 from J, leaving 12 bases between them. This clone has a handful of counts. The receptor's source is a man in his fifties with active or convalescent COVID-19. Input material: peripheral blood. The V gene is TRBV9, the J gene TRBJ2-1, with D unclear. The CDR3 coding sequence is TGTGCCAGCAGCGTAGACGGATACCGGGATGAGCAGTTCTTC. Protein: CASSVDGYRDEQFF. The full variable domain, completed using reference TRBV9 and TRBJ2-1, is DSGVTQTPKHLITATGQRVTLRCSPRSGDLSVYWYQQSLDQGLQFLIQYYNGEERAKGNILERFSAQQFPDLHSELNLSSLELGDSALYFCASSVDGYRDEQFFGPGTRLTVL.